This TCR beta chain was captured by sequencing in a study of T cell repertoires in cytomegalovirus infection. TCRdb re-called the reads with MiXCR, one entry per CDR3 protein. The data hold roughly 230,000 distinct CDR3 sequences, with around 6.4% observed a single time. This clonotype was recorded a few times. Germline V lookup: CDR1 SGHRS, CDR2 YFSETQ. Trimming removed 0 bases at V and 3 bases at J, with 16 bases between. The CDR3 consists of 16 residues. The J gene is TRBJ2-7, the V gene TRBV5-1; a possible D gene is TRBD1 (6 bases). Sequencing input: PBMCs. The clonotype comes from a human donor in good health (CMV status not recorded). Some clones in this sample may be carry-over from other donors' samples. The CDR3 nucleotides read TGCGCCAGCAGCTTGGCCGGGCAGGGGTATAACTACGAGCAGTACTTC. It yields the protein CASSLAGQGYNYEQYF.